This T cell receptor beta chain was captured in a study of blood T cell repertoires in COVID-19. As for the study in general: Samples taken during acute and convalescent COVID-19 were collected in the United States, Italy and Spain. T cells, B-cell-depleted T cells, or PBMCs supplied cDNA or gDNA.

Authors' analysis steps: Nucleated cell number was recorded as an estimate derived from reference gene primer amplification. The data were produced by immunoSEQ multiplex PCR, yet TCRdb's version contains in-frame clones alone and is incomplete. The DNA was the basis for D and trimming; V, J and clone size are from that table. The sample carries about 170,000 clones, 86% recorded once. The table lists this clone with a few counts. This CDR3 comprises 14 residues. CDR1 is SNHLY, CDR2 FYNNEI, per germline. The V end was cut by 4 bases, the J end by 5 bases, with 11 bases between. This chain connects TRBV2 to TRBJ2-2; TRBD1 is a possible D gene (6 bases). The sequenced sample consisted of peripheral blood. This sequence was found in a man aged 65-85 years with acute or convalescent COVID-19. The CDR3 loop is CASSGRGNTGELFF. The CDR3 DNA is TGTGCCAGCAGTGGCAGGGGCAATACCGGGGAGCTGTTTTTT.